The 27 T cell receptor beta chains listed next were all sequenced from one sample in a study of T cell responses to AZD1222 COVID-19 vaccine. Data came from immunoSEQ multiplex PCR; TCRdb stores just in-frame clones and leaves some out. The sample records around 110,000 clones, about 91% being singletons. The sequencing here drew on peripheral blood, taken on day 0 of AZD1222 vaccination. Receptor source: an adult in good health.

The rearrangement links TRBV6-2 or TRBV6-3 to TRBJ1-1, with D tentatively TRBD1 (6 bases). CDR1 and CDR2 from the germline V gene are MNHEY and SVGEGT. V was shortened by 7 bases and J by 8 bases, with 20 bases between the two germline ends. This CDR3 comprises 14 residues. The CDR3 region has the DNA TGTGCCAGCATCCCCGCAGGGGATATTTTAGAAGCTTTCTTT. Translating gives CASIPAGDILEAFF.

This clone was seen only a few times. The chain employs TRBV5-1 and TRBJ2-7, with a possible D match to TRBD2 (5 bases). Germline CDR1 is SGHRS and CDR2 is YFSETQ. CDR3 length: 13 amino acids. Between the trimmed V and J ends, which lost 0 bases and 7 bases, there was a span of 11 bases. In nucleotides, the CDR3 is TGCGCCAGCAGCTTGGAGGCGTCGGGAGAGCAGTACTTC. Residues: CASSLEASGEQYF.

The chain links TRBV18 to TRBJ2-5; 8 nucleotides agree with TRBD2. The CDR3 has 14 residues. Germline values: CDR1 KGHSH, CDR2 LQKENI. V was clipped by 2 bases and J by 3 bases; unmatched bases: 2. The chain's CDR3 is CASSPNGGEETQYF. CDR3 bases: TGTGCCAGCTCACCAAACGGGGGGGAAGAGACCCAGTACTTC.

This clone was found a few times. The V gene is TRBV7-9, the J gene TRBJ1-2; D call uncertain. The CDR3 has 15 amino acids. The germline gives CDR1 SEHNR, CDR2 FQNEAQ (reference sequence). V lost 5 bases to trimming and J lost 5 bases, with 18 bases between them. The CDR3 DNA follows: TGTGCCAGCAGCACGCCTTTACGGGGAGGGTATGGCTACACCTTC. It yields the protein CASSTPLRGGYGYTF.

This clone was seen just once. This chain connects TRBV28 to TRBJ2-5; TRBD2 agrees at 7 bases. Unmatched junction bases numbered 14, after V lost 5 bases and J lost 5 bases. CDR1 and CDR2 (germline): MDHEN, SYDVKM. The CDR3 length is 16 residues. The CDR3 DNA sequence: TGTGCCAGCAGTAACCCTGGGACGGGGGGTTGGGAGACCCAGTACTTC. Translated: CASSNPGTGGWETQYF.

This clone has only one observation. The genes are TRBV25-1 and TRBJ1-6, with D unresolved. The CDR3 has 18 amino acids. Germline CDR1 is MGHDK and CDR2 is SYGVNS. The germline V and J ends were trimmed by 2 bases and 0 bases, with 14 bases remaining between them. The CDR3 region is CASSEGLQRSSYNSPLHF. In DNA form, the CDR3 reads TGTGCCAGCAGTGAAGGTTTGCAGAGGAGCTCCTATAATTCACCCCTCCACTTT. Using reference TRBV25-1 and TRBJ1-6 for the parts outside the CDR3, the full variable domain is EADIYQTPRYLVIGTGKKITLECSQTMGHDKMYWYQQDPGMELHLIHYSYGVNSTEKGDLSSESTVSRIRTEHFPLTLESARPSHTSQYLCASSEGLQRSSYNSPLHFGNGTRLTVT.

V gene TRBV19 combines with J gene TRBJ2-3; perhaps TRBD2 as D (7 bases). The CDR3 sequence is 14 residues long. In germline, CDR1 is LNHDA, CDR2 SQIVND (reference sequence). V dropped 7 bases and J dropped 4 bases, with 15 bases sitting between them. As DNA, the CDR3 is TGTGCCAGTAAGGGGGGGGGCTTTGCAGATACGCAGTATTTT. It is translated as CASKGGGFADTQYF.

The chain couples TRBV4-1 to TRBJ1-4; 10 nucleotides agree with TRBD1. The CDR3 covers 16 residues. Trimming took 8 bases from V and 6 from J; bases not matched to a gene: 12. Germline lookup yields CDR1 MGHRA and CDR2 YSYEKL. In DNA form, the CDR3 reads TGCGCCAGCCATCGGACAGGGGGTGCAGTGGATGAAAAACTGTTTTTT. It translates to CASHRTGGAVDEKLFF.

On this clone: Other DNA sequences in the same sample also yield this CDR3. This CDR3 reads CARSVYRDRGPYGYTF. Written as DNA, the CDR3 is TGTGCCAGAAGCGTTTACCGGGACAGGGGCCCCTATGGCTACACCTTC. V is TRBV5-3 and J is TRBJ1-2; 10 nucleotides agree with TRBD1. TRBV5-3 is identified as an open reading frame with a role that is uncertain. The V segment lost 4 bases and the J segment 4 bases; nucleotides outside the gene matches: 10. The CDR3 totals 16 residues.

This chain connects TRBV7-2 to TRBJ1-2; 7 bases map to TRBD1. V trimming: 5 bases; J trimming: 4 bases; junction bases outside the gene matches: 7. In germline, CDR1 is SGHTA, CDR2 FQGNSA. CDR3 length: 14 amino acids. As DNA, the CDR3 is TGTGCCAGCAGCGCAGACGGGACAGTCTATGGCTACACCTTC. Amino acids: CASSADGTVYGYTF.

The chain couples TRBV5-1 to TRBJ1-2; D is unresolved. CDR1 and CDR2 (germline): SGHRS, YFSETQ. Deletions cut 5 bases from V and 8 bases from J, with 16 bases between. The CDR3 length is 13 residues. In DNA form, the CDR3 reads TGCGCCAGCAGTTTAGAGCCAAGAGGGGGCTACACCTTC. As protein: CASSLEPRGGYTF.

Concerning this clone: The identical CDR3 is also encoded by other nucleotide sequences in the sample. V usage is TRBV19 and J usage is TRBJ1-2; 7 bases align to TRBD1. CDR3 size: 14 residues. Germline assignment: CDR1 LNHDA and CDR2 SQIVND (reference sequence). Trimming removed 1 base from V and 5 bases from J; junction bases left unmatched: 4. CDR3 DNA sequence: TGTGCCAGTAGTATAGCTTGGGACAGTTATGGCTACACCTTC. Residues: CASSIAWDSYGYTF.

The rearrangement joins TRBV3-1 (or the pseudogene TRBV3-2) to TRBJ2-5, with D unclear. Germline V gene sequence: CDR1 LGHDT, CDR2 YNNKEL (reference sequence). The CDR3 spans 12 residues. Trimming took 2 bases from V and 4 from J, leaving 5 bases between them. CDR3 in amino acids: CASSQLLETQYF. Here the CDR3 DNA reads TGTGCCAGCAGCCAACTCCTAGAGACCCAGTACTTC.

This chain joins TRBV10-3 and TRBJ1-5; the D gene is possibly TRBD1 (5 bases). CDR1 and CDR2 (germline): ENHRY, SYGVKD. This CDR3 has 13 amino acids. Trimming left V 6 bases short and J 7 bases short, with 13 bases between. For the CDR3, the DNA is TGTGCCATCAGCCCCATGGGGCTACAGCCCCAGCATTTT. Translated, it gives CAISPMGLQPQHF.

The gene calls are TRBV25-1 and TRBJ1-6; 9 bases agree with TRBD1. V shed 4 bases and J 9 bases; nucleotides not matched to a gene: 4. Germline CDR1 and CDR2: MGHDK and SYGVNS. The CDR3 is made up of 14 amino acids. The CDR3 sequence: CASSAGQGTSPLHF. The CDR3 DNA sequence: TGTGCCAGCAGTGCCGGACAGGGGACTTCACCCCTCCACTTT.

This clone was seen more than once but under ten times. This chain joins TRBV5-5 and TRBJ1-6; D is uncertain. Between the trimmed V and J ends, which lost 2 bases and 13 bases, there was a span of 10 bases. Germline CDR1 and CDR2: SGHKS and YYEKEE (reference sequence). The CDR3 loop spans 12 amino acids. CDR3 coding DNA: TGTGCCAGCAGCTTCGGCCCCCCTCCCCTCCACTTT. Translated: CASSFGPPPLHF.

The genes are TRBV5-6 and TRBJ1-6; 7 bases match TRBD1. This CDR3 region has 15 residues. V shed 3 bases, J shed 7 bases, and the junction held 7 bases outside the gene matches. Germline CDR1 SGHDT, CDR2 YYEEEE. In DNA, the CDR3 is TGTGCCAGCAGCTCAACAGGGGTTCGGAATTCACCCCTCCACTTT. This encodes CASSSTGVRNSPLHF.

This sequence joins TRBV7-2 and TRBJ1-1; possible D gene TRBD1, 5 bases. CDR1 is SGHTA and CDR2 is FQGNSA in the germline V gene. This CDR3 has 13 residues. The V end lost 0 bases, the J end lost 11 bases, and 13 bases lay between the germline ends. CDR3 amino acids: CASSLAPGPGAFF. CDR3 bases: TGTGCCAGCAGCTTAGCGCCGGGGCCGGGGGCTTTCTTT.

The V gene is TRBV18, the J gene TRBJ2-5; 12 bases match TRBD2. Germline assignment: CDR1 KGHSH and CDR2 LQKENI. The CDR3 is 16 residues long. With 1 base clipped from V and 2 bases from J, the junction kept 2 bases outside the gene matches. Here the CDR3 DNA reads TGTGCCAGCTCACCACGACTAGCGGGGGCGCAAGAGACCCAGTACTTC. Protein sequence: CASSPRLAGAQETQYF.

The chain has TRBV2 and TRBJ2-7; the match to TRBD1 covers 9 bases. With 5 bases clipped from V and 0 bases from J, the junction kept 5 bases outside the gene matches. Germline values: CDR1 SNHLY, CDR2 FYNNEI. The CDR3 contains 15 residues. CDR3 DNA sequence: TGTGCCAGCAGTAGACAGGGGGGAAACTCCTACGAGCAGTACTTC. This gives the protein CASSRQGGNSYEQYF.

The gene calls are TRBV6-6 and TRBJ2-5, with TRBD1 matching 7 bases. The V gene's germline CDR1 is MNHNY and CDR2 SVGAGI (reference sequence). The CDR3 spans 13 residues. V gave up 7 bases and J gave up 10 bases; unmatched junction bases: 12. The CDR3 is CASTLGTAGGQYF. In DNA, the CDR3 is TGTGCCAGCACCCTGGGGACAGCTGGGGGCCAGTACTTC.

The chain recombines TRBV7-2 with TRBJ1-6; 10 nucleotides match TRBD1. Trimming removed 1 base from V and 10 bases from J; junction bases left unmatched: 4. This CDR3 contains 15 residues. Germline loops: CDR1 SGHTA, CDR2 FQGNSA. The CDR3 coding sequence is TGTGCCAGCAGCTTAGTAGGGACAGGGGAGTCACCCCTCCACTTT. Translation gives CASSLVGTGESPLHF.

The V and J genes are TRBV4-1 and TRBJ2-1, with TRBD1 as a possible D gene (5 bases). The CDR3 contains 15 residues. The germline V and J ends were trimmed by 1 base and 9 bases, with 16 bases remaining between them. Germline CDR1 and CDR2: MGHRA and YSYEKL. Here the CDR3 reads CASSQVDRVGAEQFF. DNA of the CDR3: TGCGCCAGCAGCCAAGTCGACCGAGTAGGGGCTGAGCAGTTCTTC.

The DNA of the CDR3 is TGTGCCACCAGCAGGGATGTACGGACCTACGAGCAGTACTTC. It specifies CATSRDVRTYEQYF. This chain joins TRBV15 and TRBJ2-7; unclear D gene. Trimming pared 3 bases from V and 2 bases from J, leaving 11 bases between. The V gene's germline CDR1 is LNHNV and CDR2 YYDKDF (reference sequence). The CDR3 consists of 14 residues.

This clone came up once. The CDR3 loop is CASNRQVMNTEAFF. DNA for the CDR3: TGTGCCAGTAACCGACAGGTGATGAACACTGAAGCTTTCTTT. The chain employs TRBV19 and TRBJ1-1; the D gene is possibly TRBD1 (6 bases). The V gene's germline CDR1 is LNHDA and CDR2 SQIVND (reference sequence). The CDR3 has 14 residues. Trimming pared 7 bases from V and 0 bases from J, leaving 12 bases between.

The chain has TRBV30 and TRBJ1-2; a possible D gene is TRBD1 (5 bases). CDR1 is GTSNPN and CDR2 is SVGIG in the germline V gene (reference sequence). The CDR3 loop spans 13 amino acids. The V end lost 2 bases, the J end lost 5 bases, and 12 bases lay between the germline ends. The CDR3 coding sequence is TGTGCCTGGAGTCCTACAGGAAGATATGGCTACACCTTC. This gives the protein CAWSPTGRYGYTF.

The chain couples TRBV3-1 (or the pseudogene TRBV3-2) to TRBJ1-2; 10 bases line up with TRBD1. The CDR3 extends over 14 amino acids. Germline values: CDR1 LGHDT, CDR2 YNNKEL (reference sequence). J gave up 3 bases and V 4 bases, and 2 bases lay outside the gene matches. The CDR3 sequence is CASSPGQGYYGYTF. In nucleotides, the CDR3 is TGTGCCAGCAGCCCGGGACAGGGGTACTATGGCTACACCTTC.